These 27 T cell receptor beta chains originate from one sample sequenced in a study of spatial heterogeneity in lung cancer. In TCRdb, the 5' RACE reads were re-called with MiXCR into one record per CDR3 protein. The repertoire holds fewer than 3,000 distinct CDR3 sequences, with around 13% as singletons. The time point: sample taken at primary tumor resection. Sequencing was performed on whole RNA extracted from tumor and nontumor lung tissue, or from frozen PBMC, and the material was left unsorted. This specimen was normal lung tissue next to the tumor, taken at surgery. These TCRs come from a male donor with early-stage non-small cell lung cancer.

This clonotype was seen many times. The CDR3 sequence is CASSLIGSSQETQYF. The CDR3, as DNA: TGTGCCAGCAGCTTAATCGGCAGCTCTCAAGAGACCCAGTACTTC. The chain is built from TRBV7-9 and TRBJ2-5; D is uncertain. Between the trimmed V and J ends, which lost 2 bases and 2 bases, there was a span of 12 bases. The germline V gene has CDR1 SEHNR and CDR2 FQNEAQ (reference sequence). CDR3 length: 15 amino acids.

This clonotype is categorized as medium-sized (0.01 to 0.1%). The chain links TRBV18 to TRBJ2-5, with D uncertain. The CDR3 contains 14 residues. From germline, CDR1 is KGHSH and CDR2 LQKENI. With 1 base removed from V and 2 bases from J, the gap between germline ends came to 8 bases. The DNA of the CDR3 is TGTGCCAGCTCACCACAGCATCCGCAAGAGACCCAGTACTTC. Translated: CASSPQHPQETQYF.

This clonotype was counted ten times or more. The chain recombines TRBV5-5 with TRBJ1-2; 7 bases line up with TRBD1. Germline CDR1 reads SGHKS; CDR2 reads YYEKEE (reference sequence). The CDR3 is made up of 14 amino acids. Unmatched junction bases numbered 4, after V lost 4 bases and J lost 1 base. CDR3 sequence reads: CASSPGQYNYGYTF. As DNA, the CDR3 is TGTGCCAGCAGCCCGGGACAGTATAACTATGGCTACACCTTC.

In this sample, this clonotype is medium-sized. J is TRBJ1-1 and V is TRBV5-4, with D possibly being TRBD1 (5 bases). The V and J ends lost 1 base and 5 bases respectively, with 12 bases between them. Per germline, CDR1 SGHNT and CDR2 YYREEE (reference sequence). The CDR3 spans 14 residues. CDR3 sequence (DNA): TGTGCCAGCAGCTTGCAGGGTGGAAGAACTGAAGCTTTCTTT. Amino acid sequence: CASSLQGGRTEAFF.

The chain recombines TRBV27 with TRBJ2-7, with a tentative D call TRBD2 (6 bases). This CDR3 has 14 amino acids. Trimming pared 6 bases from V and 2 bases from J, leaving 14 bases between. CDR1 MNHEY and CDR2 SMNVEV come from the germline V gene (reference sequence). CDR3 sequence reads: CASRLAGGAYEQYF. CDR3 nucleotides: TGTGCCAGCAGGTTGGCCGGCGGGGCCTACGAGCAGTACTTC.

This clonotype was seen at least ten times. The chain recombines TRBV28 with TRBJ1-1; D might be TRBD1 (5 bases). V was shortened by 5 bases and J by 5 bases, with 12 bases between the two germline ends. This CDR3 comprises 13 residues. Germline CDR1 MDHEN, CDR2 SYDVKM. In nucleotides, the CDR3 is TGTGCCAGCAGTGGACCAGGGCGAACTGAAGCTTTCTTT. Protein sequence: CASSGPGRTEAFF.

This clonotype is medium-sized (0.01 to 0.1%) by share. This sequence joins TRBV7-9 and TRBJ1-1, with D possibly TRBD1 on 5 matching bases. Germline assignment: CDR1 SEHNR and CDR2 FQNEAQ (reference sequence). Trimming shortened V by 3 bases and J by 4 bases, and 9 bases separated the two germline ends. The CDR3 totals 13 residues. CDR3 loop: CASSFGRVTEAFF. The CDR3 region has the DNA TGTGCCAGCAGCTTTGGCAGGGTCACTGAAGCTTTCTTT.

This clonotype was seen a few times. J is TRBJ2-5 and V is TRBV5-1; unclear D gene. Germline V gives CDR1 SGHRS, CDR2 YFSETQ. Trimming pared 4 bases from V and 1 base from J, leaving 2 bases between. The CDR3 is 11 amino acids. CDR3 DNA sequence: TGCGCCAGCAGCCTCCAAGAGACCCAGTACTTC. Residues: CASSLQETQYF.

By its share, this clonotype is medium-sized. This rearrangement joins TRBV11-2 to TRBJ2-6; D perhaps matches TRBD2 (6 bases). The V and J ends lost 2 bases and 5 bases respectively, with 10 bases between them. The CDR3 loop spans 15 amino acids. Germline V gene lookup returns CDR1 SGHAT and CDR2 FQNNGV. CDR3 protein: CASSLREDWANVLTF. The CDR3 DNA reads as TGTGCCAGCAGCTTAAGGGAGGACTGGGCCAACGTCCTGACTTTC.

By share, this clonotype counts as medium-sized. The CDR3 DNA reads as TGTGCCAGCAGTTACCGGGACAGGGGACAAAACATTCAGTACTTC. It is translated as CASSYRDRGQNIQYF. V is TRBV6-6 and J is TRBJ2-4; 10 bases are a match to TRBD1. The V and J ends lost 2 bases and 5 bases, in that order; junction bases with no gene match: 3. The CDR3 is 15 residues long. Germline V gene data show CDR1 as MNHNY and CDR2 as SVGAGI (reference sequence).

This clonotype occurred many times. The chain joins TRBV9 to TRBJ1-4; 7 positions match TRBD1. The CDR3 has 14 residues. J lost 4 bases, V lost 3 bases, and 3 bases had no gene match. Germline V gene lookup returns CDR1 SGDLS and CDR2 YYNGEE. DNA for the CDR3: TGTGCCAGCAGCGAACAGGGGATTAATGAAAAACTGTTTTTT. It translates to CASSEQGINEKLFF.

This clonotype has a count of ten or more. The chain carries TRBV6-2 or TRBV6-3 and TRBJ2-7; no definite D call. Germline V gene sequence: CDR1 MNHEY, CDR2 SVGEGT. CDR3 length equals 13 residues. V shed 3 bases and J shed 3 bases, with 9 bases lying between them. The CDR3 bases are TGTGCCAGCAGTTATGAGGACGACTACGAGCAGTACTTC. Translated, it gives CASSYEDDYEQYF.

This clonotype was counted at least ten times. J is TRBJ1-6 and V is TRBV28; no definite D call. The V end lost 6 bases, the J end lost 6 bases, and 3 bases lay between the germline ends. The CDR3 consists of 11 residues. Germline V CDR1 and CDR2: MDHEN, SYDVKM. Here the CDR3 DNA reads TGTGCCAGCAGCAGTAATTCACCCCTCCACTTT. Protein: CASSSNSPLHF.

This clonotype was seen repeatedly, ten times or more. The CDR3 spells CASDNWGGAQETQYF. The DNA for the CDR3 is TGTGCCAGCGACAACTGGGGGGGCGCCCAAGAGACCCAGTACTTC. The rearrangement links TRBV5-6 to TRBJ2-5; possibly TRBD2 for D (7 bases). Germline loops: CDR1 SGHDT, CDR2 YYEEEE. This CDR3 has 15 amino acids. V dropped 7 bases and J dropped 1 base, with 17 bases sitting between them.

By proportion, this clonotype is medium-sized (0.01 to 0.1%). V usage is TRBV7-8 and J usage is TRBJ2-3, with a weak D call TRBD1 (6 bases). Trimming took 1 base from V and 2 from J, leaving 19 bases between them. The CDR3 totals 18 residues. CDR1 is SGHVS and CDR2 is FQNEAQ in the germline V gene. CDR3 DNA sequence: TGTGCCAGCAGCTTAGGAGGGGGTGGGTCAACTTACACAGATACGCAGTATTTT. It encodes CASSLGGGGSTYTDTQYF.

This clonotype occurred many times. The chain couples TRBV9 to TRBJ2-1, with D perhaps being TRBD1 or TRBD2 (5 bases each). Trimming pared 0 bases from V and 6 bases from J, leaving 22 bases between. Looked up from germline, CDR1 is SGDLS and CDR2 is YYNGEE. There are 18 residues in the CDR3. The DNA for the CDR3 is TGTGCCAGCAGCGTAGCTACGGGCCTAGGGGATGGGGGCAATGAGCAGTTCTTC. Translation: CASSVATGLGDGGNEQFF.

This clonotype is medium-sized. The chain uses TRBV7-3 and TRBJ2-1; TRBD2 matches 7 bases. The germline V gene has CDR1 SGHTA and CDR2 FQGTGA. The CDR3 loop spans 16 amino acids. V shed 5 bases, J shed 7 bases, and the junction held 14 bases outside the gene matches. The CDR3 nucleotides read TGTGCCAGCAGCGACCCCCTGGGCGGGAGAGATAATGAGCAGTTCTTC. Its translation is CASSDPLGGRDNEQFF.

This clonotype was observed at least ten times. The gene calls are TRBV9 and TRBJ2-3; D is ambiguous. Trimming took off 7 bases at V and 9 bases at J, with 12 bases between the two ends. Germline V gene lookup returns CDR1 SGDLS and CDR2 YYNGEE. This CDR3 contains 11 residues. The CDR3 loop is CASATFGTQYF. The CDR3 DNA sequence: TGTGCCAGCGCTACATTCGGAACGCAGTATTTT. Filled out from reference TRBV9 and TRBJ2-3, the complete variable domain reads DSGVTQTPKHLITATGQRVTLRCSPRSGDLSVYWYQQSLDQGLQFLIQYYNGEERAKGNILERFSAQQFPDLHSELNLSSLELGDSALYFCASATFGTQYFGPGTRLTVL.

This clonotype was seen more than once but under ten times. The chain recombines TRBV2 with TRBJ2-7; D is ambiguous. CDR1 SNHLY and CDR2 FYNNEI come from the germline V gene. Trimming left V 1 base short and J 2 bases short, with 9 bases between. The CDR3 has 14 residues. The CDR3 loop is CASSEVRIAYEQYF. CDR3 DNA sequence: TGTGCCAGCAGTGAAGTCCGCATTGCCTACGAGCAGTACTTC.

Many counts were recorded for this clonotype. V gene TRBV10-3 combines with J gene TRBJ1-3, with D unclear. Between the trimmed V and J ends, which lost 2 bases and 0 bases, there was a span of 8 bases. The germline CDR1 and CDR2 sequences are ENHRY and SYGVKD. This CDR3 is 15 amino acids long. The CDR3 region is CAISEASTSGNTIYF. DNA of the CDR3: TGTGCCATCAGTGAGGCCAGCACCTCTGGAAACACCATATATTTT.

This clonotype was picked up many times. The V gene is TRBV9, the J gene TRBJ2-3; 11 bases agree with TRBD2. Germline trimming cut 3 bases from V and 5 bases from J; bases unmatched to any gene: 14. The CDR3 is made up of 18 amino acids. Germline V lookup: CDR1 SGDLS, CDR2 YYNGEE. The CDR3 sequence: CASSAESRGLAEQDTQYF. Here the CDR3 DNA reads TGTGCCAGCAGCGCAGAATCTCGGGGACTAGCGGAACAAGATACGCAGTATTTT.

The table lists this clonotype with many counts. The chain carries TRBV20-1 and TRBJ2-3; 7 nucleotides align to TRBD2. J gave up 2 bases and V 5 bases, and 7 bases lay outside the gene matches. Per germline, CDR1 DFQATT and CDR2 SNEGSKA (reference sequence). The CDR3 covers 14 residues. CDR3 DNA: TGCAGTGCTGGGAGCGGGACCAACACAGATACGCAGTATTTT. Translation gives CSAGSGTNTDTQYF.

In its sample, this clonotype ranks as medium-sized. The CDR3 spells CSAGRNTGELFF. CDR3 DNA: TGCAGTGCGGGCAGAAACACCGGGGAGCTGTTTTTT. This chain links TRBV20-1 with TRBJ2-2; D is unresolved. Trimming pared 6 bases from V and 2 bases from J, leaving 7 bases between. Germline CDR1 reads DFQATT; CDR2 reads SNEGSKA (reference sequence). The CDR3 runs to 12 residues.

In its sample, this clonotype was seen many times. The rearrangement uses TRBV11-2 and TRBJ1-1; unclear D gene. Per the germline V gene, CDR1 is SGHAT and CDR2 is FQNNGV. The CDR3 covers 13 residues. V dropped 1 base and J dropped 2 bases, with 5 bases sitting between them. CDR3 bases: TGTGCCAGCAGCTTAGGGGGTAACACTGAAGCTTTCTTT. It yields the protein CASSLGGNTEAFF.

This clonotype is judged medium-sized. V gene TRBV20-1 combines with J gene TRBJ2-1; D uncertain. The CDR3 runs 13 residues. The V gene lost 3 bases and the J gene lost 0 bases, with 6 bases spanning the gap. Per germline, CDR1 DFQATT and CDR2 SNEGSKA (reference sequence). The CDR3 protein is CSASGVSYNEQFF. As DNA, the CDR3 is TGCAGTGCTAGTGGAGTCTCCTACAATGAGCAGTTCTTC.

Relative to its sample, this clonotype is medium-sized. V is TRBV7-9 and J is TRBJ2-7, with D perhaps assigned TRBD1 or TRBD2 (6 bases each). The CDR3 loop spans 14 amino acids. V lost 5 bases and J lost 6, with 17 bases in between. Per germline, CDR1 SEHNR and CDR2 FQNEAQ (reference sequence). CDR3 coding DNA: TGTGCCAGCAGCCCGATAACCGGGGGCAGCGAGCAGTACTTC. It is translated as CASSPITGGSEQYF.

CDR3 in amino acids: CASSTGQGGYEQYF. CDR3 DNA sequence: TGTGCCAGCAGTACCGGACAGGGGGGGTACGAGCAGTACTTC. The chain combines TRBV28 with TRBJ2-7; TRBD1 aligns across 10 bases. CDR1 is MDHEN and CDR2 is SYDVKM in the germline V gene. V lost 5 bases and J lost 4; bases outside the gene matches: 5. CDR3 length: 14 residues.